Shown below are 22 T cell receptor beta chains from a single sample sequenced in a study of shared clonotypes between healthy human individuals. TCRdb's table, derived via immunoSEQ multiplex PCR, lists solely in-frame clones and lacks some. Here the sample spans 2,500,000 or so clones, approximately 90% being singletons. Sequences were obtained from naive CD4+ T cells from PBMCs. Noted subset: CD45RA+ positively selected. These receptors originate from a man younger than 35 in good health. Some clones in this sample may be carry-over from other donors' samples.

The chain couples TRBV5-1 to TRBJ1-3, with D unresolved. The CDR3 spans 15 residues. Germline V gene lookup returns CDR1 SGHRS and CDR2 YFSETQ. Trimming removed 7 bases from V and 2 bases from J, with 16 bases in between. The CDR3 region is CASARESLTGNTIYF. Here the CDR3 DNA reads TGCGCCAGCGCTAGAGAATCGCTTACTGGAAACACCATATATTTT.

The gene calls are TRBV5-6 and TRBJ2-5; 9 positions match TRBD1. The V gene's germline CDR1 is SGHDT and CDR2 YYEEEE. The V segment lost 0 bases and the J segment 2 bases; nucleotides outside the gene matches: 5. The CDR3 is 16 amino acids. CDR3 residues: CASSLVRDRAQETQYF. The CDR3 nucleotides are TGTGCCAGCAGCTTGGTACGGGACAGGGCACAAGAGACCCAGTACTTC.

The chain uses TRBV6-5 and TRBJ1-6, with 10 bases that match TRBD1. Trimming took 6 bases from V and 5 from J; bases not matched to a gene: 4. Germline V gives CDR1 MNHEY, CDR2 SVGAGI. This CDR3 is 15 amino acids long. Here the CDR3 reads CASRPGTGDNSPLHF. The CDR3 DNA reads TGTGCCAGCAGGCCCGGGACAGGGGATAATTCACCCCTCCACTTT.

A note on this clone: Different DNA sequences within this sample yield the same CDR3. CDR3 protein: CASSEERGYEQYF. The DNA of the CDR3 is TGTGCCAGCAGTGAAGAAAGGGGGTACGAGCAGTACTTC. The V gene is TRBV6-1, the J gene TRBJ2-7; weak D call: TRBD1 (6 bases). Germline values: CDR1 MNHNS, CDR2 SASEGT. The V and J ends lost 1 base and 4 bases respectively, with 8 bases between them. CDR3 length: 13 residues.

This chain uses TRBV6-5 with TRBJ2-5; 7 nucleotides agree with TRBD1. The J call may not be correct, given that the DNA end is closer to TRBJ2-7. Germline V gene lookup returns CDR1 MNHEY and CDR2 SVGAGI. The CDR3 has 15 amino acids. The CDR3 protein is CASSRHGTEAYEQYF. The CDR3 coding sequence is TGTGCCAGCAGTCGCCACGGGACAGAAGCCTACGAGCAGTACTTC.

This sequence joins TRBV28 and TRBJ1-6; tentative D call: TRBD1 (6 bases). The CDR3 is 13 amino acids. Germline CDR1 MDHEN, CDR2 SYDVKM. V was clipped by 6 bases and J by 9 bases, with 12 bases between them. The CDR3: CASRGGGSSPLHF. The CDR3 DNA is TGTGCCAGCAGGGGAGGGGGTAGTTCACCCCTCCACTTT.

This clone was seen once. This rearrangement joins TRBV30 to TRBJ1-3; 7 bases fit TRBD1. CDR1 is GTSNPN, CDR2 SVGIG, per germline (reference sequence). The length of the CDR3 is 16 residues. The V and J ends lost 5 bases and 0 bases, in that order; junction bases with no gene match: 10. The CDR3 spells CAWEETGPSSGNTIYF. CDR3 coding DNA: TGTGCCTGGGAAGAGACAGGGCCCAGCTCTGGAAACACCATATATTTT.

This clone appeared a few times. This sequence joins TRBV5-5 and TRBJ1-2; D is perhaps TRBD1 (6 bases). The V gene's germline CDR1 is SGHKS and CDR2 YYEKEE (reference sequence). The CDR3 sequence is 17 residues long. V was cut by 3 bases and J by 0 bases, with 18 bases left in between. The CDR3 DNA reads as TGTGCCAGCAGCTGGGCAGGGGCGGGAGGAACTAACTATGGCTACACCTTC. This sequence encodes CASSWAGAGGTNYGYTF.

Only a few counts were recorded for this clone. The same CDR3 is also encoded by other DNA sequences in this sample. The chain joins TRBV7-9 to TRBJ2-1; D gene uncertain. Germline V gene data show CDR1 as SEHNR and CDR2 as FQNEAQ (reference sequence). The CDR3 spans 13 residues. Trimming shortened V by 2 bases and J by 0 bases, and 2 bases separated the two germline ends. CDR3 nucleotide sequence: TGTGCCAGCAGCTTAAGCTCCTACAATGAGCAGTTCTTC. Encoded protein: CASSLSSYNEQFF. The entire variable domain, with the rest obtained from reference TRBV7-9 and TRBJ2-1, is as follows: DTGVSQNPRHKITKRGQNVTFRCDPISEHNRLYWYRQTLGQGPEFLTYFQNEAQLEKSRLLSDRFSAERPKGSFSTLEIQRTEQGDSAMYLCASSLSSYNEQFFGPGTRLTVL.

For this clone: Additional DNA sequences in this sample encode the identical CDR3. The genes are TRBV6-5 and TRBJ1-5; D uncertain. The V end lost 0 bases, the J end lost 5 bases, and 8 bases lay between the germline ends. The CDR3 covers 14 residues. Germline lookup yields CDR1 MNHEY and CDR2 SVGAGI. The CDR3 sequence: CASSYSRVDQPQHF. The CDR3 DNA sequence: TGTGCCAGCAGTTACTCTCGGGTGGATCAGCCCCAGCATTTT.

The rearrangement links TRBV5-1 to TRBJ1-1; 9 nucleotides agree with TRBD1. Germline trimming cut 0 bases from V and 4 bases from J; bases unmatched to any gene: 4. This CDR3 is 15 amino acids long. Germline CDR1 reads SGHRS; CDR2 reads YFSETQ. In nucleotides, the CDR3 is TGCGCCAGCAGCTTGGGGGACAGGGATGGCACTGAAGCTTTCTTT. It yields the protein CASSLGDRDGTEAFF.

As DNA, the CDR3 is TGTGCCAGCAGCTCCCCTACCGGGACTAGAGATACGCAGTATTTT. Translation: CASSSPTGTRDTQYF. The gene calls are TRBV7-2 and TRBJ2-3; TRBD2 aligns across 8 bases. The CDR3 extends over 15 amino acids. Germline trimming cut 4 bases from V and 5 bases from J; bases unmatched to any gene: 8. CDR1 SGHTA and CDR2 FQGNSA come from the germline V gene.

This sequence joins TRBV15 and TRBJ1-5; TRBD1 is a possible D gene (5 bases). The CDR3 spans 14 residues. Trimming removed 1 base at V and 9 bases at J, with 13 bases between. CDR1 and CDR2 from the germline V gene are LNHNV and YYDKDF (reference sequence). The CDR3 coding sequence is TGTGCCACCAGCAGAGGGTCGGGGCTGCTGCCCCAGCATTTT. It translates to CATSRGSGLLPQHF.

This chain connects TRBV27 to TRBJ1-2; D is possibly TRBD1 (5 bases). Germline V lookup: CDR1 MNHEY, CDR2 SMNVEV (reference sequence). CDR3 length equals 17 residues. Trimming left V 0 bases short and J 7 bases short, with 21 bases between. CDR3 sequence (DNA): TGTGCCAGCAGTTTATCGATGTATGTCTCAGGGTTGGTTGGCTACACCTTC. Translation: CASSLSMYVSGLVGYTF.

This clone was seen just once. V gene TRBV7-2 combines with J gene TRBJ2-1; D may be TRBD1 (6 bases). The germline V and J ends were trimmed by 1 base and 5 bases, with 18 bases remaining between them. The length of the CDR3 is 17 residues. Germline V gene data show CDR1 as SGHTA and CDR2 as FQGNSA. CDR3 region: CASSLVYRVQADNEQFF. CDR3 DNA: TGTGCCAGCAGCTTAGTTTACAGGGTGCAGGCGGACAATGAGCAGTTCTTC.

J is TRBJ2-2 and V is TRBV7-3, with D perhaps TRBD1 (6 bases). The germline CDR1 and CDR2 sequences are SGHTA and FQGTGA. There are 18 residues in the CDR3. Trimming stripped 2 bases from V and 0 bases from J, with 16 bases between. The CDR3 protein is CASSLFPSGTTNTGELFF. The DNA for the CDR3 is TGTGCCAGCAGCTTATTTCCCTCGGGGACAACGAACACCGGGGAGCTGTTTTTT. Full variable domain (outside the CDR3, taken from reference TRBV7-3 and TRBJ2-2): GAGVSQTPSNKVTEKGKYVELRCDPISGHTALYWYRQSLGQGPEFLIYFQGTGAADDSGLPNDRFFAVRPEGSVSTLKIQRTERGDSAVYLCASSLFPSGTTNTGELFFGEGSRLTVL.

This chain connects TRBV5-1 to TRBJ2-5; D call uncertain. Germline lookup yields CDR1 SGHRS and CDR2 YFSETQ. The CDR3 is 14 residues long. Trimming cost V 0 bases and J 2 bases, with 8 bases left between them. The CDR3 reads CASSLGNGQETQYF. The CDR3 bases are TGCGCCAGCAGCTTGGGGAACGGTCAAGAGACCCAGTACTTC.

DNA of the CDR3: TGTGCCAGCTCTCCGGTTTTTTCGTACGAGCAGTACTTC. Protein product: CASSPVFSYEQYF. J is TRBJ2-7 and V is TRBV6-1; D not resolved. Trimming cost V 8 bases and J 4 bases, with 15 bases left between them. Germline CDR1 MNHNS, CDR2 SASEGT. The CDR3 has 13 residues.

This chain joins TRBV6-6 and TRBJ2-5; the match to TRBD1 covers 8 bases. V dropped 3 bases and J dropped 5; count of bases not matched to a gene: 11. The CDR3 loop spans 16 amino acids. Germline V gives CDR1 MNHNY, CDR2 SVGAGI (reference sequence). The CDR3 DNA sequence: TGTGCCAGCAGTTATTCGTGGACAGGGCCTACGGAGACCCAGTACTTC. Amino acid sequence: CASSYSWTGPTETQYF.

With respect to this clone: The sample carries other DNA sequences with the same CDR3. CDR3 loop: CASSDRGYEQYF. The CDR3 DNA sequence: TGTGCCAGCAGTGATAGAGGATACGAGCAGTACTTC. The chain joins TRBV2 to TRBJ2-7; D not certain. V was trimmed by 3 bases and J by 4 bases, leaving 7 bases between them. Germline V lookup: CDR1 SNHLY, CDR2 FYNNEI. This CDR3 comprises 12 residues.

V is TRBV5-1 and J is TRBJ1-5; 7 positions match TRBD1. Germline-derived CDR1 and CDR2 are SGHRS and YFSETQ. Losses at the gene ends were 0 bases for V and 5 bases for J; bases not matched to a gene: 5. The CDR3 spans 15 residues. The CDR3 sequence: CASSLGGTVDQPQHF. In nucleotides, the CDR3 is TGCGCCAGCAGCTTGGGGGGGACAGTCGATCAGCCCCAGCATTTT.

This chain joins TRBV6-1 and TRBJ1-2; maybe TRBD1 (6 bases). Germline CDR1 reads MNHNS; CDR2 reads SASEGT. The CDR3 totals 12 residues. Trimming took 8 bases from V and 3 from J, leaving 10 bases between them. The CDR3 nucleotides are TGTGCCAGCTCTGGGGGCGACTATGGCTACACCTTC. It translates to CASSGGDYGYTF.